The 17 T cell receptor beta chains below were found in one sample sequenced in a study of T cells after posttransplantation cyclophosphamide. Assay: immunoSEQ multiplex PCR; the TCRdb copy retains only in-frame clones and omits some. The table lists some 34,000 clones, approximately 78% of them singletons. Treatment was busulfan-fludarabine conditioning, a marrow graft, and cyclophosphamide on days +3 and +4. The sample here was CD4+ T cells sorted from blood, taken 1,700 to 2,000 days after a stem cell transplant with posttransplant cyclophosphamide. Receptors originate from a female patient aged 40 to 50 who received an allogeneic stem cell transplant from a related donor, was CMV-positive, and had no GVHD. Some T cells may be provided by the graft donor.

V gene TRBV5-4 combines with J gene TRBJ1-6; D gene uncertain. The germline V gene has CDR1 SGHNT and CDR2 YYREEE (reference sequence). This CDR3 has 15 amino acids. With 1 base removed from V and 0 bases from J, the gap between germline ends came to 5 bases. CDR3 DNA sequence: TGTGCCAGCAGCTTGACTAGCTCCTATAATTCACCCCTCCACTTT. It translates to CASSLTSSYNSPLHF.

The chain recombines TRBV5-1 with TRBJ1-6; D perhaps matches TRBD1 (5 bases). The germline CDR1 and CDR2 sequences are SGHRS and YFSETQ. Trimming took 0 bases from V and 8 from J, leaving 12 bases between them. This CDR3 region has 15 residues. The CDR3 nucleotides read TGCGCCAGCAGCTTGGCGGGCAGGGCGGATTCACCCCTCCACTTT. Its protein product is CASSLAGRADSPLHF.

This chain links TRBV4-2 with TRBJ2-1; 8 nucleotides line up with TRBD2. CDR1 and CDR2 from the germline V gene are LGHNA and YNFKEQ. The J segment lost 7 bases and the V segment lost 0 bases, leaving 14 bases of the junction unmatched. The CDR3 is 18 amino acids. CDR3 DNA sequence: TGTGCCAGCAGCCAAGATCAGGTAGCGGGGACCGCAGGAAATGAGCAGTTCTTC. It is translated as CASSQDQVAGTAGNEQFF.

This clone was seen only once. The rearrangement joins TRBV7-9 to TRBJ1-2; 8 bases are a match to TRBD1. CDR3 length: 15 amino acids. CDR1 and CDR2 (germline): SEHNR, FQNEAQ (reference sequence). The J segment lost 4 bases and the V segment lost 5 bases, leaving 9 bases of the junction unmatched. CDR3 sequence (DNA): TGTGCCAGCAGCCCCCCGGGACAGGCGTTCTATGGCTACACCTTC. Translated: CASSPPGQAFYGYTF. The variable domain in full, with the rest retrieved from reference TRBV7-9 and TRBJ1-2, is DTGVSQNPRHKITKRGQNVTFRCDPISEHNRLYWYRQTLGQGPEFLTYFQNEAQLEKSRLLSDRFSAERPKGSFSTLEIQRTEQGDSAMYLCASSPPGQAFYGYTFGSGTRLTVV.

The chain joins TRBV5-4 to TRBJ2-3, with 9 bases aligning to TRBD2. V lost 2 bases and J lost 11; bases outside the gene matches: 6. Germline CDR1 reads SGHNT; CDR2 reads YYREEE (reference sequence). This CDR3 is built from 13 residues. Here the CDR3 DNA reads TGTGCCAGCAGCTTAGGGACTAGCATTATGCAGTATTTT. Amino acid sequence: CASSLGTSIMQYF.

The chain combines TRBV7-2 with TRBJ2-1, with 11 bases identical to TRBD2. Per germline, CDR1 SGHTA and CDR2 FQGNSA. The CDR3 contains 17 residues. J gave up 12 bases and V 3 bases, and 16 bases lay outside the gene matches. CDR3 residues: CASSLSLAGGKTMGQFF. For the CDR3, the DNA is TGTGCCAGCAGCTTGAGTCTAGCGGGGGGAAAGACAATGGGGCAGTTCTTC.

This clone has a single count. The chain couples TRBV29-1 to TRBJ1-1, with D perhaps TRBD1 (5 bases). The V and J ends lost 8 bases and 2 bases respectively, with 12 bases between them. This CDR3 has 12 residues. The germline gives CDR1 SQVTM, CDR2 ANQGSEA. The CDR3 region has the DNA TGCAGCTTCCGAAGGGGTAACACTGAAGCTTTCTTT. Protein sequence: CSFRRGNTEAFF.

The V gene is TRBV28, the J gene TRBJ1-2, with a tentative D call TRBD1 (5 bases). The germline CDR1 and CDR2 sequences are MDHEN and SYDVKM. V gave up 10 bases and J gave up 4 bases, with 19 bases separating them. The CDR3 has 14 residues. This CDR3 is CAIKEGGVIYGYTF. CDR3 coding DNA: TGTGCCATTAAAGAGGGAGGGGTAATCTATGGCTACACCTTC.

V and J are TRBV9 and TRBJ1-1; unclear D gene. CDR1 SGDLS and CDR2 YYNGEE come from the germline V gene. The CDR3 spans 13 residues. The V and J ends lost 4 bases and 3 bases respectively, with 10 bases between them. The CDR3: CASSKTSDTEAFF. The CDR3 DNA is TGTGCCAGCAGCAAGACTAGTGACACTGAAGCTTTCTTT.

V gene TRBV4-3 combines with J gene TRBJ1-6, with D unclear. V lost 1 base and J 4 bases, leaving 8 bases between the germline ends. Germline CDR1 LGHNA, CDR2 YSLEER. There are 15 residues in the CDR3. CDR3 nucleotides: TGCGCCAGCAGCCAAGGCGGCAGATATAATTCACCCCTCCACTTT. Its protein product is CASSQGGRYNSPLHF.

This clone was picked up many times. The V call is TRBV4-1, the J call TRBJ2-1; tentatively, D is TRBD2 (6 bases). The CDR3 extends over 13 amino acids. V shed 0 bases and J shed 13 bases, with 13 bases lying between them. The germline gives CDR1 MGHRA, CDR2 YSYEKL. The CDR3 protein is CASSQDLGTFQFF. The CDR3, as DNA: TGCGCCAGCAGCCAAGATCTGGGGACTTTTCAGTTCTTC.

The J gene is TRBJ1-4, the V gene TRBV7-3, with TRBD1 matching 10 bases. This CDR3 has 14 amino acids. With V trimmed by 3 bases and J by 5 bases, 0 bases remained unmatched. CDR1 and CDR2 (germline): SGHTA, FQGTGA. CDR3: CASSLTGGNEKLFF. In DNA, the CDR3 is TGTGCCAGCAGCTTGACAGGGGGCAATGAAAAACTGTTTTTT.

The rearrangement joins TRBV4-3 to TRBJ1-2, with TRBD1 matching 8 bases. CDR1 and CDR2 (germline): LGHNA, YSLEER. The trim removed 2 bases at V and 7 bases at J, leaving 6 bases unmatched. CDR3 length: 14 amino acids. The CDR3 region is CASSQNTGGRGYTF. As DNA, the CDR3 is TGCGCCAGCAGCCAAAATACAGGGGGTCGTGGCTACACCTTC.

The V and J genes are TRBV9 and TRBJ2-1; 8 bases are a match to TRBD2. J was trimmed by 6 bases and V by 0 bases; bases with no gene match: 5. The CDR3 is 15 residues long. Germline CDR1 SGDLS, CDR2 YYNGEE. The CDR3 loop is CASSVVLAGSNEQFF. The CDR3 nucleotides read TGTGCCAGCAGCGTAGTCCTAGCGGGCTCCAATGAGCAGTTCTTC.

V usage is TRBV5-1 and J usage is TRBJ2-7; 8 bases are a match to TRBD2. The J segment lost 1 base and the V segment lost 0 bases, leaving 6 bases of the junction unmatched. This CDR3 is 16 amino acids long. Germline V gene sequence: CDR1 SGHRS, CDR2 YFSETQ. CDR3 protein: CASSLVRRGASYEQYF. For the CDR3, the DNA is TGCGCCAGCAGCTTGGTTCGGCGGGGGGCATCCTACGAGCAGTACTTC.

The V gene is TRBV5-4, the J gene TRBJ2-1; no firm D call. This CDR3 has 16 residues. CDR1 and CDR2 (germline): SGHNT, YYREEE (reference sequence). V lost 0 bases to trimming and J lost 2 bases, with 12 bases between them. This CDR3 is CASSLDPLGPYNEQFF. CDR3 sequence (DNA): TGTGCCAGCAGCTTGGACCCCCTGGGCCCCTACAATGAGCAGTTCTTC.

The gene calls are TRBV21-1 and TRBJ2-1; TRBD2, the table's D call, was not compared with the DNA. TRBV21-1 is annotated as a pseudogene. The CDR3 spans 19 residues. As DNA, the CDR3 is TGTGCCAGCAGCAAAGGTCGGGGGGCCCGAACAAGCTCCTACAATGAGCAGTTCTTC. This encodes CASSKGRGARTSSYNEQFF.